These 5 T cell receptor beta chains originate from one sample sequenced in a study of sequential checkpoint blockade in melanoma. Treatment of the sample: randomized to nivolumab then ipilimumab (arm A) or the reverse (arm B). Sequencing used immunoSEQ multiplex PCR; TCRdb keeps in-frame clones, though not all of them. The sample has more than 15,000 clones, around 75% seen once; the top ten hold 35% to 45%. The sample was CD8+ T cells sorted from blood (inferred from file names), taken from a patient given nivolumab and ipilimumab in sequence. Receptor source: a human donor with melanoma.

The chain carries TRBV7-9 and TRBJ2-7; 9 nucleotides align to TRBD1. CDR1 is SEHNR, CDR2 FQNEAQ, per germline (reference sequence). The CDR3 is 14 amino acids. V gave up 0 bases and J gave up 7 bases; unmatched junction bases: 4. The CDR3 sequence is CASSLADRGGEQYF. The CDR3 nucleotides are TGTGCCAGCAGCTTAGCGGACAGGGGCGGTGAGCAGTACTTC.

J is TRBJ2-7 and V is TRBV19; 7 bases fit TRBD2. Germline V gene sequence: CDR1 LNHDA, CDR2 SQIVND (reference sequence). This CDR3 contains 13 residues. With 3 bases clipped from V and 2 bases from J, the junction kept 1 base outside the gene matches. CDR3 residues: CASSIGTTYEQYF. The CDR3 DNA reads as TGTGCCAGTAGTATTGGGACTACCTACGAGCAGTACTTC.

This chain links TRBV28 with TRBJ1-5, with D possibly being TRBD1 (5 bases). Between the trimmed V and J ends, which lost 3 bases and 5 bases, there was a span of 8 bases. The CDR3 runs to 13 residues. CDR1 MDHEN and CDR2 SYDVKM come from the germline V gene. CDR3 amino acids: CASSFGGDQPQHF. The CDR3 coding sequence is TGTGCCAGCAGTTTCGGGGGGGATCAGCCCCAGCATTTT.

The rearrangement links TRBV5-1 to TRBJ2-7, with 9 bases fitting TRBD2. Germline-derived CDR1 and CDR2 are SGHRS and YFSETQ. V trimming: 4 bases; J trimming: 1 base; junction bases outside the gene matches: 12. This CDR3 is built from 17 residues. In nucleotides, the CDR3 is TGCGCCAGCAGCCCCGGGGGTAGCGGGAGTCGGTCCTACGAGCAGTACTTC. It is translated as CASSPGGSGSRSYEQYF.

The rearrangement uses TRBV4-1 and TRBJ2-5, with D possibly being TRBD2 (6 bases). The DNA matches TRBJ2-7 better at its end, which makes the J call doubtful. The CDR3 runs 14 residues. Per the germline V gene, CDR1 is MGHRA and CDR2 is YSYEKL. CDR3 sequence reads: CASSQGTGDYEQYF. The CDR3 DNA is TGCGCCAGCAGCCAAGGTACGGGAGACTACGAGCAGTACTTC.